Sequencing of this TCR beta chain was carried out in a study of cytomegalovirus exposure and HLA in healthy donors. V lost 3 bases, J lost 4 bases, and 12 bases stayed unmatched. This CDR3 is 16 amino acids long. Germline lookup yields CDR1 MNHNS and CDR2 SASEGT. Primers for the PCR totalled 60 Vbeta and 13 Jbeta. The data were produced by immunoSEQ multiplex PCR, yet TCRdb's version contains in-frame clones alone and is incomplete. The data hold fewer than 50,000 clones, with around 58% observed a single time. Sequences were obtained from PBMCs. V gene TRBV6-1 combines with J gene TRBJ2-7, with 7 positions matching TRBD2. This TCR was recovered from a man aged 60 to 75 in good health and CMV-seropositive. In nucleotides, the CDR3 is TGTGCCAGCAGTGAGATACCGGGACTAAAAAAGTACGAGCAGTACTTC. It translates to CASSEIPGLKKYEQYF.